This TCR beta chain appears in the sequencing data of a study of cytomegalovirus exposure and HLA in healthy donors. About the study: Earlier, about 180 million T cells were analyzed, and 95 million to 140 million unique TCR beta sequences were found among them.

To note about this clone: The antigen is unknown.

General study points: A missense DCLRE1C variant was associated with V- and J-gene trimming of TCR beta chains in a later analysis, and an independent cohort replicated the association. In most subjects, TCR beta sequences reportedly gave accurate predictions of HLA-A and HLA-B alleles. There was a cluster of highly shared sequence variants that was likely a sequencing artifact.

The primer mix had 60 Vbeta and 13 Jbeta primers. Sequencing was performed with immunoSEQ multiplex PCR; in TCRdb, only in-frame clones are kept and a portion is missing. The table lists around 70,000 clones. V gave up 1 base and J gave up 6 bases; unmatched junction bases: 9. CDR3 length: 16 amino acids. From germline, CDR1 is LNHDA and CDR2 SQIVND (reference sequence). This receptor was taken from a boy between 5 and 17 years old in good health and CMV-seronegative. V gene TRBV19 combines with J gene TRBJ2-1; 7 bases are a match to TRBD2. Sequencing was carried out using PBMCs. CDR3 protein: CASSIAGLAVTNEQFF. The CDR3 DNA follows: TGTGCCAGTAGTATAGCGGGGCTAGCGGTAACCAATGAGCAGTTCTTC. Based on the CDR3 plus reference TRBV19 and TRBJ2-1, the full variable domain is DGGITQSPKYLFRKEGQNVTLSCEQNLNHDAMYWYRQDPGQGLRLIYYSQIVNDFQKGDIAEGYSVSREKKESFPLTVTSAQKNPTAFYLCASSIAGLAVTNEQFFGPGTRLTVL.